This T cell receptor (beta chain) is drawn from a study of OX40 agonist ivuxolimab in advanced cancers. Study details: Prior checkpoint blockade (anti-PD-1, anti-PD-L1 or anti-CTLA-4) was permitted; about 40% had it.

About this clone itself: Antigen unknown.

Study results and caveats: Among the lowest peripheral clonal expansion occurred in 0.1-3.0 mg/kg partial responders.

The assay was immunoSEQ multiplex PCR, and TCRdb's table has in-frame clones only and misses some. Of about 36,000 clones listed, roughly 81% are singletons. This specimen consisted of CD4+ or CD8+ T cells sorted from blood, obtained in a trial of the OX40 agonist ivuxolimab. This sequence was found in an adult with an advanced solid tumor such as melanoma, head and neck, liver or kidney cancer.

CDR3 nucleotides: TGTGCCAGCAGCTGGACTAGCGGGGGCCGATCCCCAGATACGCAGTATTTT. It codes for CASSWTSGGRSPDTQYF. The chain has TRBV5-6 and TRBJ2-3; the match to TRBD2 covers 13 bases. The V gene end was trimmed by 3 bases and the J gene end by 4 bases; junction bases not matched to a gene: 8. The CDR3 runs to 17 residues. Germline V gene lookup returns CDR1 SGHDT and CDR2 YYEEEE.